This T cell receptor (beta chain) was sequenced during a study of PD-1 blockade in classical Hodgkin lymphoma. Study in general: Each patient was given nivolumab 3 mg/kg through a vein every 2 weeks.

The table lists this clone with a few counts. Its antigen is unidentified. Broader study findings: Newly diagnosed patients had diversity similar to the baseline diversity of complete responders. By cycle point C4D1, TCR diversity had risen significantly in CD4+ cells (but not CD8+ cells).

Method: immunoSEQ multiplex PCR; TCRdb's copy keeps in-frame clones and lacks some. This sample has about 43,000 clones, with around 76% found just once. Relapses following autologous stem cell transplantation were seen in all patients, with brentuximab vedotin exposure varying. The patients, who had relapsed/refractory classical Hodgkin lymphoma, achieved best responses of complete response, partial response or progressive disease. The starting material was peripheral blood mononuclear cells (PBMCs), obtained before the second cycle of nivolumab. The TCR comes from a human donor with classical Hodgkin lymphoma.

The CDR3 loop is CSVPGTIVLEQFF. DNA of the CDR3: TGCAGCGTGCCCGGGACAATCGTATTAGAGCAGTTCTTC. This rearrangement joins TRBV29-1 to TRBJ2-1; tentative D call: TRBD1 (6 bases). This CDR3 is built from 13 residues. The germline CDR1 and CDR2 sequences are SQVTM and ANQGSEA. Deletions cut 6 bases from V and 10 bases from J, with 19 bases between.